The 28 T cell receptor gamma chains listed next were all sequenced from one sample in a study of gamma delta lymphoproliferative disorders and STAT genes. The receptor sequences were amplified from genomic DNA of peripheral blood mononuclear cells. TCRdb re-called the multiplex PCR reads through CATT. The sample has 500 to 700 gamma-chain clones, 16% seen once. Sequenced: blood. Receptors were obtained from a human donor in good health.

This clone is judged large. V and J are TRGV4 and TRGJ1 or TRGJ2. The J gene, not given by TCRdb, was assigned here from a germline match of the nucleotide sequence. V lost 0 bases and J lost 6; bases outside the gene matches: 8. CDR1 EGSTGY and CDR2 YDSYTSSV come from the germline V gene. The length of the CDR3 is 14 residues. CDR3 nucleotide sequence: TGTGCCACCTGGGATGGGCCTAGTGGTTATAAGAAACTCTTT. As protein: CATWDGPSGYKKLF.

In its sample, this clone ranks as large (0.1 to 1%). The chain has TRGV4 and TRGJ1 or TRGJ2. Here the J gene came from matching the DNA to germline, since TCRdb omits it. This CDR3 has 13 amino acids. Looked up from germline, CDR1 is EGSTGY and CDR2 is YDSYTSSV. With 9 bases clipped from V and 0 bases from J, the junction kept 8 bases outside the gene matches. The CDR3 loop reads CATPYSNYYKKLF. CDR3 bases: TGTGCCACCCCTTACTCGAATTATTATAAGAAACTCTTT.

In nucleotides, the CDR3 is TGTGCCTTGTGGGAGCCTTATAAGAAACTCTTT. Its protein product is CALWEPYKKLF. The V and J genes are TRGV9 and TRGJ1 or TRGJ2. Assignment of the J gene here rests on matching the DNA to germline, because TCRdb gives none. V was pared by 3 bases and J by 6 bases, with 2 bases of the junction left unmatched. Germline CDR1 GITISATS, CDR2 ISYDGTV (reference sequence). This CDR3 has 11 residues.

This clone is large (0.1 to 1%) by share. The chain combines TRGV2 with TRGJ1 or TRGJ2. In the absence of a J gene in TCRdb, the DNA was matched to germline to assign it here. V lost 0 bases and J lost 10; bases outside the gene matches: 3. The germline V gene encodes CDR1 EGSNGY and CDR2 YDSYNSKV. This CDR3 region has 11 residues. Written as DNA, the CDR3 is TGTGCCACCTGGGACGGGCAGAAGAAACTCTTT. Translating it yields CATWDGQKKLF.

The chain recombines TRGV9 with TRGJ1 or TRGJ2. TCRdb is silent on the J gene; assignment here came from matching the DNA to germline. From germline, CDR1 is GITISATS and CDR2 ISYDGTV (reference sequence). Trimming removed 0 bases from V and 7 bases from J; junction bases left unmatched: 12. The CDR3 spans 15 residues. CDR3 region: CALWEVQVREYKKLF. The CDR3, as DNA: TGTGCCTTGTGGGAGGTGCAAGTTCGCGAATATAAGAAACTCTTT.

V gene TRGV10 combines with J gene TRGJP1. TCRdb lists no J gene, so it was determined here by aligning the DNA to germline. TRGV10 is placed among ORFs of uncertain function. After removal of 8 bases from V and 0 bases from J, the junction contained 7 bases not matched to a gene. There are 15 residues in the CDR3. CDR3 coding DNA: TGTGCTGCGTGGCTAGTATATACCACTGGTTGGTTCAAGATATTT. The encoded protein is CAAWLVYTTGWFKIF.

This clone is deemed medium-sized. No call exists for the J gene, whereas the V gene is TRGV2. Germline CDR1 is EGSNGY and CDR2 is YDSYNSKV. There are 10 residues in the CDR3. Here the CDR3 reads CATWDGPMLF. CDR3 coding DNA: TGTGCCACCTGGGACGGGCCTATGCTCTTT.

Sample share makes this clone medium-sized (0.01 to 0.1%). V is TRGV3 and J is TRGJ1 or TRGJ2. The J gene is absent in TCRdb and was assigned here via DNA matching to germline. The V segment lost 2 bases and the J segment 3 bases; nucleotides outside the gene matches: 7. CDR3 size: 14 residues. The V gene's germline CDR1 is VTNTFY and CDR2 YDVSTARD (reference sequence). For the CDR3, the DNA is TGTGCCACCTGGGACAACCAACTTTATTATAAGAAACTCTTT. It is translated as CATWDNQLYYKKLF.

This clone is large (0.1 to 1%) within its sample. The J gene is TRGJ1 or TRGJ2, the V gene TRGV4. In the absence of a J gene in TCRdb, the DNA was matched to germline to assign it here. The CDR3 has 14 amino acids. From germline, CDR1 is EGSTGY and CDR2 YDSYTSSV. V shed 0 bases, J shed 3 bases, and the junction held 5 bases outside the gene matches. The CDR3 region is CATWDGPGYYKKLF. In nucleotides, the CDR3 is TGTGCCACCTGGGATGGGCCCGGTTATTATAAGAAACTCTTT.

This clone is classed as large (0.1 to 1%). The V and J genes are TRGV2 and TRGJP1. Here the J gene was assigned by germline matching of the DNA, as TCRdb has none. The junction had 10 bases not matched to a gene; V was cut back by 1 base and J by 11 bases. The CDR3 is 14 residues long. Germline V gives CDR1 EGSNGY, CDR2 YDSYNSKV. The CDR3 nucleotides are TGTGCCACCTGGGACGGCGAGGGTTGGTGGTTCAAGATATTT. Residues: CATWDGEGWWFKIF.

This clone rates as medium-sized. V gene TRGV2 combines with J gene TRGJ1 or TRGJ2. TCRdb lists no J gene, so it was determined here by aligning the DNA to germline. With V trimmed by 0 bases and J by 11 bases, 10 bases remained unmatched. The V gene's germline CDR1 is EGSNGY and CDR2 YDSYNSKV. The CDR3 is 13 residues long. CDR3 loop: CATWDGPRLEKLF. In DNA, the CDR3 is TGTGCCACCTGGGACGGGCCGCGATTGGAGAAACTCTTT.

The chain employs TRGV4 and TRGJ1 or TRGJ2. Matching the DNA to germline supplied the J gene, which TCRdb does not give. Germline trimming cut 5 bases from V and 4 bases from J; bases unmatched to any gene: 20. Germline V CDR1 and CDR2: EGSTGY, YDSYTSSV. This CDR3 has 17 residues. The CDR3 spells CATWGGVTVRKYYKKLF. As DNA, the CDR3 is TGTGCCACCTGGGGGGGGGTCACCGTGCGCAAATATTATAAGAAACTCTTT.

By proportion, this clone is large. The V and J genes are TRGV4 and TRGJ1 or TRGJ2. In the absence of a J gene in TCRdb, the DNA was matched to germline to assign it here. The CDR3 runs to 11 residues. Trimming at V came to 6 bases and at J to 10 bases, leaving 9 bases not matched to a gene. CDR1 and CDR2 from the germline V gene are EGSTGY and YDSYTSSV. The CDR3 DNA is TGTGCCACCTGGTTATCCTTCAAGAAACTCTTT. Its protein product is CATWLSFKKLF.

In its sample, this clone is medium-sized (0.01 to 0.1%). The chain recombines TRGV3 with TRGJ1 or TRGJ2. Germline matching of the DNA provided the J gene here, since TCRdb leaves it blank. J was trimmed by 4 bases and V by 1 base; bases with no gene match: 1. Per the germline V gene, CDR1 is VTNTFY and CDR2 is YDVSTARD (reference sequence). This CDR3 region has 12 residues. This CDR3 is CATWDSYYKKLF. CDR3 coding DNA: TGTGCCACCTGGGACAGCTATTATAAGAAACTCTTT.

This clone qualifies as large. The chain has TRGV3 and TRGJ1 or TRGJ2. Here the J gene was assigned by germline matching of the DNA, as TCRdb has none. Germline CDR1 reads VTNTFY; CDR2 reads YDVSTARD (reference sequence). The CDR3 sequence is 13 residues long. Trimming cost V 0 bases and J 5 bases; bases outside gene matches: 4. CDR3: CATWDRHHYKKLF. Here the CDR3 DNA reads TGTGCCACCTGGGACAGGCATCATTATAAGAAACTCTTT.

This clone is deemed large. CDR3 nucleotides: TGTGCCTTGTGGGAGGTGCAAGTGAAATATAAGAAACTCTTT. Translation gives CALWEVQVKYKKLF. The chain couples TRGV9 to TRGJ1 or TRGJ2. The J gene is absent in TCRdb and was assigned here via DNA matching to germline. Trimming removed 0 bases from V and 7 bases from J; junction bases left unmatched: 9. This CDR3 spans 14 amino acids. Germline V gene data show CDR1 as GITISATS and CDR2 as ISYDGTV (reference sequence).

There are a few counts of this clone. This is likely an artifact of a read error, given a far larger clone one base away. This sample includes further DNA sequences coding for the same CDR3. The chain couples TRGV8 to TRGJ1 or TRGJ2. TCRdb does not report a J gene; here it was assigned by matching the DNA to germline references. The germline V gene encodes CDR1 VENAVY and CDR2 YDSYNSRV. This CDR3 comprises 13 residues. CDR3 nucleotide sequence: TGCGCCACCTGGGATAACCGTTATTATAAGAAACTCTTT. Amino acids: CATWDNRYYKKLF.

This clone qualifies as medium-sized. The sample has other DNA sequences that encode this CDR3 too. The chain links TRGV2 to TRGJP2. TCRdb supplies no J gene; here it was assigned by aligning the nucleotide sequence to germline. V lost 0 bases and J lost 3; bases outside the gene matches: 4. Germline CDR1 is EGSNGY and CDR2 is YDSYNSKV. CDR3 length: 15 residues. The DNA of the CDR3 is TGTGCCACCTGGGACGGGCGGGGTAGTGATTGGATCAAGACGTTT. Amino acid sequence: CATWDGRGSDWIKTF.

Judged by abundance, this clone is medium-sized (0.01 to 0.1%). The chain recombines TRGV8 with TRGJ1 or TRGJ2. The J gene is absent in TCRdb and was assigned here via DNA matching to germline. After removal of 0 bases from V and 0 bases from J, the junction contained 20 bases not matched to a gene. CDR1 is VENAVY and CDR2 is YDSYNSRV in the germline V gene. The CDR3 is made up of 20 amino acids. The CDR3 nucleotides are TGTGCCACCTGGGATAGGCTTTGTAGGAGTTTTTCCCCGAATTATTATAAGAAACTCTTT. Translating gives CATWDRLCRSFSPNYYKKLF.

This clone was counted between two and nine times. TCRdb's protein, taken from a much larger clone, differs from this DNA's translation at residue 11, likely owing to a read error; the protein displayed comes from the DNA. V usage is TRGV9 and J usage is TRGJP. TCRdb gives no J gene; it was assigned here by matching the DNA to germline. Germline V gives CDR1 GITISATS, CDR2 ISYDGTV (reference sequence). The CDR3 consists of 17 residues. The DNA for the CDR3 is TGTGCCTTGTGGGAGGGCGGGGGCGAGTTGGACAAAAAAATCAAGGTATTT. It encodes CALWEGGGELDKKIKVF.

This clone is labeled large (0.1 to 1%). The V and J genes are TRGV2 and TRGJP2. TCRdb lists no J gene, so it was determined here by aligning the DNA to germline. This CDR3 is 16 amino acids long. Trimming cost V 0 bases and J 2 bases; bases outside gene matches: 6. Germline V gene data show CDR1 as EGSNGY and CDR2 as YDSYNSKV. The CDR3 loop is CATWDGPRSSDWIKTF. The CDR3 DNA is TGTGCCACCTGGGACGGGCCCAGGAGTAGTGATTGGATCAAGACGTTT.

By share, this clone ranks as large. This chain connects TRGV3 to TRGJ1 or TRGJ2. Germline matching of the DNA provided the J gene here, since TCRdb leaves it blank. The length of the CDR3 is 11 residues. Trimming cost V 7 bases and J 12 bases; bases outside gene matches: 12. Germline CDR1 VTNTFY, CDR2 YDVSTARD (reference sequence). For the CDR3, the DNA is TGTGCCACCTGTCCGTCTTCCAGGAAACTCTTT. This gives the protein CATCPSSRKLF.

The chain carries TRGV10 and TRGJP1. No J gene is reported in TCRdb; it was inferred here by comparing the DNA with germline. TRGV10 is filed as an ORF, its function uncertain. V shed 8 bases, J shed 13 bases, and the junction held 17 bases outside the gene matches. The CDR3 has 14 residues. This CDR3 reads CAAWEVGHWLFKIF. DNA of the CDR3: TGTGCTGCGTGGGAAGTGGGGCACTGGTTGTTCAAGATATTT.

Relative to its sample, this clone is large. The V call is TRGV10, the J call TRGJ1 or TRGJ2. TCRdb records no J gene; here it was assigned by comparing the DNA to germline. TRGV10 falls under the ORF class, with uncertain function. The V segment lost 8 bases and the J segment 3 bases; nucleotides outside the gene matches: 14. CDR3 length: 15 residues. The CDR3 is CAAWDYNRGYYKKLF. The CDR3 nucleotides are TGTGCTGCGTGGGATTATAATAGAGGTTATTATAAGAAACTCTTT.

This clone is large by share. V and J are TRGV8 and TRGJ1 or TRGJ2. The J gene, missing from TCRdb, was assigned here through DNA to germline matching. This CDR3 has 17 amino acids. Germline CDR1 VENAVY, CDR2 YDSYNSRV. The J segment lost 0 bases and the V segment lost 1 base, leaving 12 bases of the junction unmatched. The CDR3 loop reads CATWDRPPEMNYYKKLF. DNA for the CDR3: TGTGCCACCTGGGATAGACCACCCGAGATGAATTATTATAAGAAACTCTTT.

This clone rates as medium-sized. V gene TRGV3 combines with J gene TRGJ1 or TRGJ2. TCRdb supplies no J gene; here it was assigned by aligning the nucleotide sequence to germline. Germline assignment: CDR1 VTNTFY and CDR2 YDVSTARD (reference sequence). Trimming removed 1 base from V and 0 bases from J; junction bases left unmatched: 9. The CDR3 consists of 16 residues. CDR3 sequence reads: CATWDRPDMNYYKKLF. The CDR3 DNA reads as TGTGCCACCTGGGACAGACCAGACATGAATTATTATAAGAAACTCTTT.

The chain employs TRGV8 and TRGJP2. No J gene was available from TCRdb, and it was assigned here by a germline match of the DNA. Germline V gene lookup returns CDR1 VENAVY and CDR2 YDSYNSRV. The CDR3 has 11 amino acids. Trimming cost V 4 bases and J 11 bases; bases outside gene matches: 4. CDR3 DNA sequence: TGTGCCACCTGGGAAAACTGGATCAAGACGTTT. Protein sequence: CATWENWIKTF.

This clone ranks as large. V gene TRGV3 combines with J gene TRGJ1 or TRGJ2. The J gene was missing in TCRdb and was found by matching the end of the DNA to germline. Germline CDR1 is VTNTFY and CDR2 is YDVSTARD (reference sequence). Losses at the gene ends were 0 bases for V and 8 bases for J; bases not matched to a gene: 10. The length of the CDR3 is 14 residues. CDR3 in DNA: TGTGCCACCTGGGACAGGCCAGAACTTGATAAGAAACTCTTT. It yields the protein CATWDRPELDKKLF.